This T cell receptor beta chain was retrieved from a study of blood T cell repertoires in COVID-19 (TCRdb year 2020). Context from the whole study: Samples covering the acute and convalescent phases of COVID-19 were provided by collaborators in the United States, Italy and Spain. Where available, HLA class I and class II types were obtained from metadata supplied by the sample provider rather than from assay-based typing. The material from the prospective study consisted of cDNA or gDNA derived from T cells, B-cell-depleted T cells, or PBMCs. The sample metadata nearly always contained a de-identified subject ID, COVID-19 status, age in years and sex. Subjects who had been exposed to COVID-19, were actively infected with it, or had recovered from it provided the deeply sampled blood TCRbeta repertoires that made up the dataset. The repertoires were released in a freely available public database intended as a resource for research on the immune response to SARS-CoV-2. The samples were drawn from two sources: the first 160 participants of the ongoing ImmuneRACE study, and 1,000 to 1,500 subjects contributed by 6 global collaborators.

About this clone: Its antigen is currently not known. Base qualities were left out, and no much larger clone turns up one base away.

Participants in the prospective study were enrolled through a virtual design, were aged about 18 to 100 years, and lived in 20 to 30 United States geographic areas. In the prospective study, cohorts were assigned on the basis of participant-reported clinical history obtained from a screening survey and a study questionnaire. For ImmuneRACE Cohort 3, a participant was defined as recovered based on two consecutive negative NP/OP PCR tests, clearance by a healthcare professional, or resolution of symptoms. In the prospective study, whole blood, serum and a nasopharyngeal or oropharyngeal swab were collected from each participant by mobile phlebotomists. Additional blood draws and questionnaires over an approximately two-month period could optionally be provided by prospective study participants. Blood samples from the prospective study were shipped frozen or at room temperature prior to DNA extraction.

The CDR3 numbers 13 residues from cysteine through phenylalanine. Only the CDR3 DNA is retained, 39 bases long and in frame from the first base. V is trimmed back by 3 bases and J by 10 bases, and the junction contains 6 bases that no gene match accounts for. The germline V gene supplies CDR1 LGHNA and CDR2 YNFKEQ. The full study reports these points: The amount of clinical and demographic metadata varied by source and participant and was provided uncurated.

TCRbeta CDR3 regions were amplified from genomic DNA by means of the immunoSEQ Assay, a bias-controlled multiplex PCR. For the original study's pipeline: The number of nucleated cells in each sample was estimated by amplification of reference gene primers within the assay. Sequence reads were collapsed and filtered to measure the absolute abundance of every unique TCRbeta CDR3 rearrangement. Productive Simpson clonality was computed per sample as the square root of Simpson's diversity index over productive rearrangements. TCRdb obtained this table from immuneACCESS and retained in-frame rearrangements with V and J assigned. These tables miss some clones; where compared with another copy, unresolved V genes account for less than half of the shortfall, and the remainder is unexplained. That table gives V, J and clone size, and the DNA gave D and trimming. A total of 200,000 to 300,000 clones appear in this sample, more than 85% of them only once. Clones ranked in the top ten supply over 4% of the sample.

The clonotype originates from a woman aged 30 to 39 who had recovered from COVID-19. Material: PBMCs or T cells enriched from blood (not recorded which). The receptor chain draws on TRBV4-2 and TRBJ2-1; 7 central nucleotides agree with TRBD1. The CDR3 protein: CASSQMARGEQFF. Here is the DNA: TGTGCCAGCAGCCAGATGGCCAGGGGGGAGCAGTTCTTC.